The source of this T cell receptor (beta chain) is a study of blood T cell repertoires in COVID-19. TCRdb keeps only in-frame clones here, not all; method: immunoSEQ multiplex PCR. The sample includes tens of thousands of clones, about four fifths of them seen just once. The material sequenced was peripheral blood. This sequence originates from a woman aged 80 or over with active or convalescent COVID-19.

The CDR3 loop is CASSSDPEGGVNSPLHF. DNA of the CDR3: TGCGCCAGCAGCTCGGACCCCGAGGGAGGCGTGAATTCACCCCTCCACTTT. This sequence joins TRBV5-1 and TRBJ1-6; D gene unclear. The V gene's germline CDR1 is SGHRS and CDR2 YFSETQ. Trimming removed 3 bases at V and 7 bases at J, with 20 bases between. CDR3 length: 17 amino acids. Filled out from reference TRBV5-1 and TRBJ1-6, the complete variable domain reads KAGVTQTPRYLIKTRGQQVTLSCSPISGHRSVSWYQQTPGQGLQFLFEYFSETQRNKGNFPGRFSGRQFSNSRSEMNVSTLELGDSALYLCASSSDPEGGVNSPLHFGNGTRLTVT.